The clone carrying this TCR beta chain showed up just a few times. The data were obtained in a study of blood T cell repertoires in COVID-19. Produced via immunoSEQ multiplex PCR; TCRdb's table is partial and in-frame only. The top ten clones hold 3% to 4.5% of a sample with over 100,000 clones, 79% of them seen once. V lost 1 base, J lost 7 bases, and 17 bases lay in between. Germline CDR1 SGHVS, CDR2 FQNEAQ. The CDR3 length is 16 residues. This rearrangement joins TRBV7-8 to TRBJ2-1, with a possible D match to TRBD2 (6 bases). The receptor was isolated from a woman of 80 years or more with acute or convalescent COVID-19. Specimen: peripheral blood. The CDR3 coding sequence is TGTGCCAGCAGCTTAGGTAGCGGTTATGCCGTTAATGAGCAGTTCTTC. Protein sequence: CASSLGSGYAVNEQFF.